These 2 T cell receptor beta chains were all obtained from the same sample, sequenced in a study of CD8+ T cells in alopecia areata. CD4, CD8alpha, NKG2D, NKG2ACE and other markers were used to sort pooled cutaneous lymph node cells. Reverse transcription of extracted RNA yielded cDNA, which provided the sequencing template. Sequenced by immunoSEQ multiplex PCR; TCRdb stores in-frame clones only, minus some. The sample has about 270,000 clones, none seen only once. Sequencing used CD4+ T cells sorted from a lymph node. The receptor source for this set is a C3H/HeJ mouse with alopecia areata. The strain's MHC: H2-k.

This clone was observed a handful of times. Gene and germline names: mouse. Read coverage stops 4 residues before the CDR3 terminus; the germline J gene supplies the remainder. The V call is TRBV5, the J call TRBJ2-1, with TRBD2 matching over 8 bases. This CDR3 region has 15 residues. The V segment lost 0 bases and the J segment 5 bases; nucleotides outside the gene matches: 3. CDR1 is LGHNA and CDR2 is YNLKQL in the germline V gene (reference sequence). Partial CDR3 DNA: TGTGCCAGCAGCCAAGAGTCTGGGGGGCATGCT. Its protein is CASSQESGGHA. The entire CDR3 sequence reads CASSQESGGHAEQFF.

This clone was seen many times. The gene names given are mouse names. CDR3 in amino acids: CASSGEGYEQYF. The covered CDR3 bases are TGTGCCAGCAGTGGAGAGGGGTAT. The chain uses TRBV13-3 and TRBJ2-7; TRBD1 is a possible D gene (5 bases). The CDR3 end lies 4 residues beyond the end of the read and is filled in from the germline J gene. This CDR3 spans 12 amino acids. From germline, CDR1 is NNHDY and CDR2 SYVADS.